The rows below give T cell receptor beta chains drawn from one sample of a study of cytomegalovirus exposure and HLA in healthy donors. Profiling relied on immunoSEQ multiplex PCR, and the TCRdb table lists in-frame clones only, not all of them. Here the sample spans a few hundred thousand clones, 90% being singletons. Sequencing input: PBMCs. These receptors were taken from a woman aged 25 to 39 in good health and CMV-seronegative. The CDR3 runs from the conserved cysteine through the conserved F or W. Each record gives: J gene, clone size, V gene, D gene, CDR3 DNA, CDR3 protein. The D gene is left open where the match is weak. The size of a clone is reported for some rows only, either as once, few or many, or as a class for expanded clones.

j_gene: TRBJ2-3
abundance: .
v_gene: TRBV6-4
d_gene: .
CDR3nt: TGTGCCAGCAGTGGGGTCGGTGGGGATACGCAGTATTTT
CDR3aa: CASSGVGGDTQYF

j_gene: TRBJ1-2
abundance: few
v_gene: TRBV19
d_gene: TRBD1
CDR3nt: TGTGCCAGTATCAATCCGGGACAGAACTATGGCTACACCTTC
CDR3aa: CASINPGQNYGYTF

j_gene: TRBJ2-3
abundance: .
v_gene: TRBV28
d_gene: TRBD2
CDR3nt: TGTGCCAGCAGTTCCCTTATGGGGACTAGCGGGGGCCTGGGGACCGCAGATACGCAGTATTTT
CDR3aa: CASSSLMGTSGGLGTADTQYF

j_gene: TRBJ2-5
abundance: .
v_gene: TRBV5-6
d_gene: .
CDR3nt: TGTGCCAGCAGCTTTCTGGAGCAAGAGACCCAGTACTTC
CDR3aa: CASSFLEQETQYF

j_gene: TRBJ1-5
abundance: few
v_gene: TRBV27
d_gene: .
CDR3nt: TGTGCCAGCAGTCCAAGGGGCAATCAGCCCCAGCATTTT
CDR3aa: CASSPRGNQPQHF

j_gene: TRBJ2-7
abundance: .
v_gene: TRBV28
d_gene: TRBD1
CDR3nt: TGTGCCAGCAGTCCGGGGACAGGGAGCTCCTACGAGCAGTACTTC
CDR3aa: CASSPGTGSSYEQYF

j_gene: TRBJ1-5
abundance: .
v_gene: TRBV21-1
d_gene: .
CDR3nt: TGTGCCAGCAGCAAAGGGACCTCGGGCAATCAGCCCCAGCATTTT
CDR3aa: CASSKGTSGNQPQHF

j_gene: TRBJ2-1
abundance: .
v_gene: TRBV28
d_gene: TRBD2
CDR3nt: TGTGCCAGCATCAAGAGCGGGAGGGCCGGTAATGAGCAGTTCTTC
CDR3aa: CASIKSGRAGNEQFF

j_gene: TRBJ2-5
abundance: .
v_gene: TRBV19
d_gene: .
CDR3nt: TGTGCCAGTAGTCCCCGATCCGGGGTACTGACCCAGTACTTC
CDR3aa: CASSPRSGVLTQYF

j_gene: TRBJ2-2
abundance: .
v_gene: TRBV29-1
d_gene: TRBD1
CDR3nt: TGCAGCGTTGAGTGGGAGACAGGGAGCACCGGGGAGCTGTTTTTT
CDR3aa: CSVEWETGSTGELFF

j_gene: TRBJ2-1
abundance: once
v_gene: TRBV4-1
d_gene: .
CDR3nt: TGCGCCAGCAGCCATCAACCCCCGGGGAATGAGCAGTTCTTC
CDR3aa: CASSHQPPGNEQFF

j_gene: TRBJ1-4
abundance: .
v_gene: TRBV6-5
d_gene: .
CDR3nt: TGTGCCAGCAGTTCAGGCAGGATTAATGAAAAACTGTTTTTT
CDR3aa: CASSSGRINEKLFF